This paragraph covers one T cell receptor (beta chain) sequence. Antigen specificity is unknown. The CDR3 is 13 residues long. The germline V and J ends were trimmed by 5 bases and 5 bases, with 9 bases remaining between them. CDR1 is SEHNR and CDR2 is FQNEAQ in the germline V gene (reference sequence). The source of the sample is a study of T cell responses to AZD1222 COVID-19 vaccine. Study-wide results and limits: Most donors were white British and more were female, and clonal diversity was possibly underestimated.

Generated by immunoSEQ multiplex PCR, the TCRdb table keeps only in-frame clones and is missing some. The repertoire holds around 70,000 clones, with 87% as singletons. The chain has TRBV7-9 and TRBJ1-4; D possibly corresponds to TRBD1 (6 bases). This TCR came from an adult who received the AZD1222 COVID-19 vaccine. Here the sequenced sample was peripheral blood, taken 28 days after the second AZD1222 dose. CDR3 DNA: TGTGCCAGCAGCCCGCAGGGGAATGAAAAACTGTTTTTT. Residues: CASSPQGNEKLFF.